Listed below are T cell receptor beta chains from one sample, sequenced in a study of T-cell memory formation after mild COVID-19. MiXCR, run by TCRdb on the 5' RACE reads, gives a single entry per CDR3 protein. The repertoire holds under 300,000 distinct CDR3 sequences, with more than 8% as singletons. The sequencing input was PBMCs or a T cell subset sorted from them (not recorded which). The receptor set was obtained from a young man who had mild COVID-19 (a few samples of this study predate the infection). Cell type and time point are not known. Both conserved end residues are part of each CDR3. The D gene is left open where the match is weak. Only some rows state a clone size, as once, few, many or a class for expanded clones.

v_call: TRBV6-2/TRBV6-3; d_call: TRBD2; j_call: TRBJ2-7; clone_size: NA; cdr3_nt: TGTGCCAGCAGTTCCCTCCGGACTAGCGGGGGCACGATGCGCTACGAGCAGTACTTC; cdr3_aa: CASSSLRTSGGTMRYEQYF
v_call: TRBV4-3; d_call: TRBD2; j_call: TRBJ2-1; clone_size: few; cdr3_nt: TGCGCCAGCAGCCAGGAAAGATTTCTGAGCGGGGGCGAGCAGTTCTTC; cdr3_aa: CASSQERFLSGGEQFF
v_call: TRBV3-1; d_call: TRBD2; j_call: TRBJ2-2; clone_size: few; cdr3_nt: TGTGCCAGCAGCCAGGGAGGGACCCGGGAGCTGTTTTTT; cdr3_aa: CASSQGGTRELFF
v_call: TRBV5-6; d_call: TRBD1; j_call: TRBJ1-4; clone_size: many; cdr3_nt: TGTGCCAGCAGCTCACCCGGGACAGGGTCTGAAAAACTGTTTTTT; cdr3_aa: CASSSPGTGSEKLFF
v_call: TRBV4-2; d_call: NA; j_call: TRBJ2-7; clone_size: many; cdr3_nt: TGTGCCAGCAGCCCGGAGGAGGGATTCGAGCAGTACTTC; cdr3_aa: CASSPEEGFEQYF
v_call: TRBV12-3/TRBV12-4; d_call: NA; j_call: TRBJ1-2; clone_size: few; cdr3_nt: TGTGCCAGCAGTTTAGACATCCCTTATGGCTACACCTTC; cdr3_aa: CASSLDIPYGYTF
v_call: TRBV7-9; d_call: TRBD2; j_call: TRBJ2-5; clone_size: many; cdr3_nt: TGTGCCAGCAGCCTGGAGGGGAGGGCGACCCAGTACTTC; cdr3_aa: CASSLEGRATQYF
v_call: TRBV12-5; d_call: NA; j_call: TRBJ1-1; clone_size: NA; cdr3_nt: TGTGCTAGTGGTTTGGCGAACACTGAAGCTTTCTTT; cdr3_aa: CASGLANTEAFF
v_call: TRBV3-1; d_call: NA; j_call: TRBJ1-2; clone_size: many; cdr3_nt: TGTGCCAGCAGTTCGACAGGTTCCTATGGCTACACCTTC; cdr3_aa: CASSSTGSYGYTF
v_call: TRBV20-1; d_call: TRBD1; j_call: TRBJ2-5; clone_size: NA; cdr3_nt: TGCAGTGCTAGGGACCGACAGGGTCGGGAGACCCAGTACTTC; cdr3_aa: CSARDRQGRETQYF
v_call: TRBV3-1; d_call: NA; j_call: TRBJ2-2; clone_size: once; cdr3_nt: TGTGCCAGCAGGGTTTTATCGAACACCGGGGAGCTGTTTTTT; cdr3_aa: CASRVLSNTGELFF
v_call: TRBV4-3; d_call: NA; j_call: TRBJ1-1; clone_size: few; cdr3_nt: TGCGCCAGCAGCCCAGGGGCGGGAGGGAACACTGAAGCTTTCTTT; cdr3_aa: CASSPGAGGNTEAFF
v_call: TRBV4-3; d_call: NA; j_call: TRBJ2-2; clone_size: few; cdr3_nt: TGCGCCAGCAGCCTACTTGGGGGCTCTCAGCGGGAGCTGTTTTTT; cdr3_aa: CASSLLGGSQRELFF
v_call: TRBV5-6; d_call: NA; j_call: TRBJ1-4; clone_size: NA; cdr3_nt: TGTGCCAGCAGCCGACTGACAGGTACTAATGAAAAACTGTTTTTT; cdr3_aa: CASSRLTGTNEKLFF
v_call: TRBV6-5; d_call: NA; j_call: TRBJ1-4; clone_size: few; cdr3_nt: TGTGCCAGCAGTTACTCGGTCACTAATGAAAAACTGTTTTTT; cdr3_aa: CASSYSVTNEKLFF
v_call: TRBV6-5; d_call: NA; j_call: TRBJ1-1; clone_size: NA; cdr3_nt: TGTGCCAGCAGTTACAGACAGTCGAACACTGAAGCTTTCTTT; cdr3_aa: CASSYRQSNTEAFF
v_call: TRBV7-8; d_call: TRBD1; j_call: TRBJ1-1; clone_size: few; cdr3_nt: TGTGCCAGCAGCTTAGGGCGGACAGGGAGGGACACTGAAGCTTTCTTT; cdr3_aa: CASSLGRTGRDTEAFF
v_call: TRBV2; d_call: NA; j_call: TRBJ1-4; clone_size: few; cdr3_nt: TGTGCCGGCGGGGGGGCTGGAAACGAAAAACTGTTTTTT; cdr3_aa: CAGGGAGNEKLFF
v_call: TRBV9; d_call: NA; j_call: TRBJ2-3; clone_size: NA; cdr3_nt: TGTGCCAGCAGCGTAGCCAGCGTGAGGGCAGATACGCAGTATTTT; cdr3_aa: CASSVASVRADTQYF
v_call: TRBV24-1; d_call: TRBD2; j_call: TRBJ2-2; clone_size: NA; cdr3_nt: TGTGCCACCAGTGACCATAGCGGGGGACCTAACACCGGGGAGCTGTTTTTT; cdr3_aa: CATSDHSGGPNTGELFF
v_call: TRBV11-2; d_call: NA; j_call: TRBJ2-3; clone_size: few; cdr3_nt: TGTGCCAGCAGCTTAGAGCCCCAAGATACGCAGTATTTT; cdr3_aa: CASSLEPQDTQYF
v_call: TRBV18; d_call: NA; j_call: TRBJ1-5; clone_size: NA; cdr3_nt: TGTGCCAGCTCACCAGAGGGGTTCGATCAGCCCCAGCATTTT; cdr3_aa: CASSPEGFDQPQHF
v_call: TRBV27; d_call: TRBD2; j_call: TRBJ2-5; clone_size: NA; cdr3_nt: TGTGCCAGCAGTTATTTGACTAGCGCTAGAGAGACCCAGTACTTC; cdr3_aa: CASSYLTSARETQYF
v_call: TRBV11-2; d_call: TRBD1; j_call: TRBJ2-2; clone_size: many; cdr3_nt: TGTGCCAGCAGCTTGGCTGGACAGGGTAATGACGGGGAGCTGTTTTTT; cdr3_aa: CASSLAGQGNDGELFF
v_call: TRBV7-8; d_call: NA; j_call: TRBJ2-5; clone_size: NA; cdr3_nt: TGTGCCAGCAGCATCGTCGACGGGGACCCAGAGACCCAGTACTTC; cdr3_aa: CASSIVDGDPETQYF
v_call: TRBV28; d_call: TRBD1; j_call: TRBJ2-3; clone_size: few; cdr3_nt: TGTGCCAGCAGGCGACAGGGTGAGGGCACAGATACGCAGTATTTT; cdr3_aa: CASRRQGEGTDTQYF
v_call: TRBV10-3; d_call: NA; j_call: TRBJ2-5; clone_size: NA; cdr3_nt: TGTGCCATCAGTGGGGGTGGAGAGGGAGGTTGGACCCAGTACTTC; cdr3_aa: CAISGGGEGGWTQYF
v_call: TRBV20-1; d_call: NA; j_call: TRBJ2-3; clone_size: NA; cdr3_nt: TGCAGTGCTAGACAGGCAACAGATACGCAGTATTTT; cdr3_aa: CSARQATDTQYF
v_call: TRBV4-3; d_call: TRBD2; j_call: TRBJ2-1; clone_size: few; cdr3_nt: TGCGCCAGCAGCCGAGGTCGCGGGGGGGCCTACAATGAGCAGTTCTTC; cdr3_aa: CASSRGRGGAYNEQFF
v_call: TRBV7-3; d_call: NA; j_call: TRBJ2-5; clone_size: NA; cdr3_nt: TGTGCCAGCAGCTTACTAGGGGGGCCGGCAGAGACCCAGTACTTC; cdr3_aa: CASSLLGGPAETQYF
v_call: TRBV7-9; d_call: TRBD1; j_call: TRBJ1-1; clone_size: few; cdr3_nt: TGTGCCAGCAGCCCCGGACAGGCATCCACTGAAGCTTTCTTT; cdr3_aa: CASSPGQASTEAFF
v_call: TRBV20-1; d_call: NA; j_call: TRBJ1-1; clone_size: few; cdr3_nt: TGCAGTGCCAATCTAGGGGCCAACACTGAAGCTTTCTTT; cdr3_aa: CSANLGANTEAFF
v_call: TRBV10-3; d_call: NA; j_call: TRBJ1-4; clone_size: NA; cdr3_nt: TGTGCCATCAGCACAATACAGGGTCCGGATGAAAAACTGTTTTTT; cdr3_aa: CAISTIQGPDEKLFF
v_call: TRBV30; d_call: NA; j_call: TRBJ1-1; clone_size: NA; cdr3_nt: TGTGCCGGCCGTGGTGGAGCTGCGCCTACTGAAGCTTTCTTT; cdr3_aa: CAGRGGAAPTEAFF
v_call: TRBV7-3; d_call: NA; j_call: TRBJ2-5; clone_size: NA; cdr3_nt: TGTGCCAGCAGCCGTATGGGAGAAGAGACCCAGTACTTC; cdr3_aa: CASSRMGEETQYF
v_call: TRBV7-8; d_call: TRBD2; j_call: TRBJ2-2; clone_size: NA; cdr3_nt: TGTGCCAGCAGCTTAGGGGCCCCTAGCGGGGGGACCGGGGAGCTGTTTTTT; cdr3_aa: CASSLGAPSGGTGELFF
v_call: TRBV6-5; d_call: NA; j_call: TRBJ2-1; clone_size: many; cdr3_nt: TGTGCCAGCGGCAATAGGGCGGATGAGCAGTTCTTC; cdr3_aa: CASGNRADEQFF
v_call: TRBV5-5; d_call: NA; j_call: TRBJ1-1; clone_size: many; cdr3_nt: TGTGCCAGCAGCTCGGGGGTCCTAAACACTGAAGCTTTCTTT; cdr3_aa: CASSSGVLNTEAFF
v_call: TRBV5-1; d_call: NA; j_call: TRBJ1-5; clone_size: many; cdr3_nt: TGCGCCAGCAGCATGACAGGTAGCGATCAGCCCCAGCATTTT; cdr3_aa: CASSMTGSDQPQHF
v_call: TRBV5-1; d_call: TRBD2; j_call: TRBJ2-1; clone_size: few; cdr3_nt: TGCGCCAGCAGCGCCCCGACTAGCGGGGGCCGCGATGAGCAGTTCTTC; cdr3_aa: CASSAPTSGGRDEQFF
v_call: TRBV6-5; d_call: NA; j_call: TRBJ1-2; clone_size: NA; cdr3_nt: TGTGCCAGCAGTTACGTGGTACGGAGAGACTATGGCTACACCTTC; cdr3_aa: CASSYVVRRDYGYTF
v_call: TRBV6-2/TRBV6-3; d_call: NA; j_call: TRBJ2-7; clone_size: few; cdr3_nt: TGTGCCAGCAGCCGGGACCAGACGGTGTACGAGCAGTACTTC; cdr3_aa: CASSRDQTVYEQYF
v_call: TRBV4-1; d_call: TRBD1; j_call: TRBJ1-2; clone_size: NA; cdr3_nt: TGCGCCAGCAGCACCCGACAGGGGCCCTATGGCTACACCTTC; cdr3_aa: CASSTRQGPYGYTF
v_call: TRBV7-2; d_call: NA; j_call: TRBJ2-2; clone_size: NA; cdr3_nt: TGTGCCAGCAACTTTAAGGGCACCGGGGAGCTGTTTTTT; cdr3_aa: CASNFKGTGELFF
v_call: TRBV7-9; d_call: NA; j_call: TRBJ2-5; clone_size: few; cdr3_nt: TGTGCCAGCAGCGGGCACAAGGACCAAGAGACCCAGTACTTC; cdr3_aa: CASSGHKDQETQYF
v_call: TRBV7-2; d_call: TRBD2; j_call: TRBJ2-5; clone_size: NA; cdr3_nt: TGTGCCAGCAGCTTAGGTCTAACTAGCGGGGGCCAAGAGACCCAGTACTTC; cdr3_aa: CASSLGLTSGGQETQYF
v_call: TRBV9; d_call: TRBD2; j_call: TRBJ2-3; clone_size: NA; cdr3_nt: TGTGCCAGCAGCCCCCGGCGGGGGGCTTCACCAGATACGCAGTATTTT; cdr3_aa: CASSPRRGASPDTQYF
v_call: TRBV12-3/TRBV12-4; d_call: NA; j_call: TRBJ2-5; clone_size: many; cdr3_nt: TGTGCCAGCTCCGTCAGGGGCGGGGAGACCCAGTACTTC; cdr3_aa: CASSVRGGETQYF